A selection of T cell receptor beta chains follows, all from one sample in a study of T cells after yellow fever vaccination. A single record per CDR3 protein comes from TCRdb applying MiXCR to the 5' RACE reads. Of about 340,000 distinct CDR3 sequences listed, about an eighth are singletons. Sequencing was performed on CD4+ T cells sorted from PBMCs, taken 15 days after the yellow fever booster vaccination. The receptor source for this set is a man aged 18-30 years who received the YFV17D yellow fever vaccine. Both conserved end residues are trimmed from each CDR3.

CDR3 protein | V gene | CDR3 length
ASSLERTDLYGYT | TRBV11-2 | 13
ASSQLIGANQPQH | TRBV4-3 | 13
ASSLGTGGQDTQY | TRBV9 | 13
SASRGRRTEAF | TRBV20-1 | 11
ASSTRDRNEKLF | TRBV7-2 | 12
ASSLAGVRNEQF | TRBV7-2 | 12
ASSLTGRDTEAF | TRBV5-1 | 12
ASSWGTGTDTQY | TRBV5-1 | 12
ASSLVVGAKGNEQF | TRBV7-7 | 14
ASSLAKSSTDTQY | TRBV5-1 | 13
ASSPGRTHYEQY | TRBV5-6 | 12
ASSIIEGGRSGYT | TRBV19 | 13
ASSQVDSNQPQH | TRBV4-2 | 12
AISASGGSQPQH | TRBV10-3 | 12
ASSQVGDSYGYT | TRBV4-1 | 12
SANYGRGDTQY | TRBV20-1 | 11
ASSLQSSGGRETQY | TRBV12-3/TRBV12-4 | 14
ATSAMDRDQPQH | TRBV24-1 | 12
ASSSGVLNGYT | TRBV3-1 | 11
ASSLFNTRSGNTIY | TRBV28 | 14
ASSSRAGGIDTQY | TRBV7-9 | 13
AIGSFFRTYEQY | TRBV6-1 | 12
ASSPTGDPKQF | TRBV6-2/TRBV6-3 | 11
ASSLAYGYT | TRBV7-9 | 9
ASSQPTGENIQY | TRBV3-1 | 12
ASSRARNFSGANVLT | TRBV7-3 | 15
ASRETGTITGELF | TRBV5-5 | 13
ASSGEAKNIQY | TRBV6-1 | 11
ASSATGSAGYT | TRBV6-5 | 11
ASSFKRGAYNEQF | TRBV12-3/TRBV12-4 | 13
ASSTAPTSEAF | TRBV7-3 | 11
ASSVRGGAGETQY | TRBV9 | 13
ASREGLREQY | TRBV6-2/TRBV6-3 | 10
ASSPQVRKNNEQF | TRBV4-3 | 13
ASSSDSTNEKLF | TRBV5-1 | 12
ASSGDNTETQY | TRBV2 | 11
ASTSQGLGYGYT | TRBV12-3/TRBV12-4 | 12
SVEIGRYETQY | TRBV29-1 | 11
ATSPGDQPQH | TRBV6-6 | 10
ASSFSVLSPGHRPNNSPLH | TRBV7-2 | 19
SARDTPRTGEEETQY | TRBV20-1 | 15
ASRGGSSGEQF | TRBV5-1 | 11
ASSRAGGSSYEQY | TRBV4-1 | 13
AWSRGGADTQY | TRBV30 | 11
ASSLAGRGYNEQF | TRBV7-9 | 13
ASSAQTGQETQY | TRBV5-1 | 12
ASSRTGEPHYGYT | TRBV5-1 | 13
ASSQDPRTARGYT | TRBV4-1 | 13
ASSYGGGGLNTEAF | TRBV6-5 | 14
ASSPSGGQSYEQY | TRBV5-4 | 13
ASSQGRTSRQGSSYEQY | TRBV7-6 | 17
ASSYVPGQGNYGYT | TRBV6-5 | 14
SARVGALRDGELF | TRBV20-1 | 13
ASSPAGREGMETEAF | TRBV18 | 15
ASNRHRGAFTEAF | TRBV6-1 | 13
ASSPAQGVFQPQH | TRBV5-5 | 13
ASSLGMSSYNEQF | TRBV7-2 | 13
ASTPGRGNSPLH | TRBV3-1 | 12
ASSFGNEKLF | TRBV7-8 | 10
ASSKGSRGETEETQY | TRBV21-1 | 15